Below, one T cell receptor beta chain is given with its context. Repertoires were generated with immunoSEQ multiplex PCR, while TCRdb's copy carries only in-frame clones and drops some. The sample consists of 150,000 to 200,000 clones, approximately 91% of them appearing once. This record belongs to a study of control samples from healthy donors and cancer patients. The CDR3 consists of 16 residues. V lost 3 bases and J 0 bases, leaving 13 bases between the germline ends. CDR1 and CDR2 (germline): SGDLS, YYNGEE. The receptor was derived from a woman between 35 and 50 years old in good health. Sequenced sample: blood. This chain links TRBV9 with TRBJ2-1; D may be TRBD1 (5 bases). The chain's CDR3 is CASSATGSPSYNEQFF. The CDR3 region has the DNA TGTGCCAGCAGCGCTACAGGTTCTCCCTCCTACAATGAGCAGTTCTTC.